The rows below give T cell receptor beta chains drawn from one sample of a study of T cell responses to AZD1222 COVID-19 vaccine. Some clones are missing from TCRdb's copy, which holds only in-frame ones; the method was immunoSEQ multiplex PCR. The data hold 120,000 to 150,000 clones, with about 87% observed a single time. The sequencing used peripheral blood, collected on day 0 of MenACWY control vaccination. Source of these receptors: an adult in good health. Both conserved end residues are part of each CDR3. Each record gives: J gene, V gene, D gene, clone size, CDR3 protein, CDR3 DNA. D genes are given only for firm matches. For some rows the clone size is stated as once, few or many, or as a class when expanded; others skip it.

j_call: TRBJ1-2; v_call: TRBV6-2/TRBV6-3; d_call: .; clone_size: .; cdr3_aa: CASSDPGHIYGYTF; cdr3_nt: TGTGCCAGCAGTGACCCGGGACACATCTATGGCTACACCTTC
j_call: TRBJ1-1; v_call: TRBV30; d_call: TRBD1; clone_size: .; cdr3_aa: CAWSRTGGNTEAFF; cdr3_nt: TGTGCCTGGAGTCGGACAGGAGGGAACACTGAAGCTTTCTTT
j_call: TRBJ1-4; v_call: TRBV6-5; d_call: .; clone_size: .; cdr3_aa: CASSYSQHNEKLFF; cdr3_nt: TGTGCCAGCAGTTACAGTCAGCATAATGAAAAACTGTTTTTT
j_call: TRBJ2-7; v_call: TRBV27; d_call: .; clone_size: .; cdr3_aa: CASRYDAGNEQYF; cdr3_nt: TGTGCCAGCAGATACGACGCGGGAAACGAGCAGTACTTC
j_call: TRBJ1-5; v_call: TRBV15; d_call: .; clone_size: .; cdr3_aa: CATSRDRLRTSQQPQHF; cdr3_nt: TGTGCCACCAGCAGAGATCGTCTCAGGACAAGCCAACAGCCCCAGCATTTT
j_call: TRBJ2-5; v_call: TRBV14; d_call: .; clone_size: .; cdr3_aa: CASSQDLNAETQYF; cdr3_nt: TGTGCCAGCAGCCAAGATCTTAACGCCGAGACCCAGTACTTC
j_call: TRBJ1-3; v_call: TRBV5-4; d_call: .; clone_size: .; cdr3_aa: CASSPGGETGNTIYF; cdr3_nt: TGTGCCAGCAGCCCGGGAGGAGAAACTGGAAACACCATATATTTT
j_call: TRBJ2-1; v_call: TRBV6-2/TRBV6-3; d_call: .; clone_size: .; cdr3_aa: CASSYLRDQKNYNEQFF; cdr3_nt: TGTGCCAGCAGTTATCTCCGGGACCAGAAAAACTACAATGAGCAGTTCTTC
j_call: TRBJ1-3; v_call: TRBV7-8; d_call: .; clone_size: .; cdr3_aa: CASSLDFPGKRTGNTIYF; cdr3_nt: TGTGCCAGCAGCTTAGATTTTCCGGGGAAAAGGACGGGAAACACCATATATTTT
j_call: TRBJ1-5; v_call: TRBV27; d_call: .; clone_size: once; cdr3_aa: CASSLGTEANQPQHF; cdr3_nt: TGTGCCAGCAGTTTAGGTACAGAGGCGAATCAGCCCCAGCATTTT
j_call: TRBJ1-2; v_call: TRBV5-4; d_call: TRBD1; clone_size: .; cdr3_aa: CASTLQGYYGYTF; cdr3_nt: TGTGCCAGCACCTTACAGGGGTACTATGGCTACACCTTC
j_call: TRBJ1-5; v_call: TRBV10-3; d_call: .; clone_size: .; cdr3_aa: CAISESLRVDQPQHF; cdr3_nt: TGTGCCATCAGTGAGTCTTTAAGGGTTGACCAGCCCCAGCATTTT
j_call: TRBJ2-7; v_call: TRBV10-3; d_call: .; clone_size: .; cdr3_aa: CAIRGGLAEEYEQYF; cdr3_nt: TGTGCCATCAGAGGGGGGCTAGCGGAAGAATACGAGCAGTACTTC
j_call: TRBJ2-7; v_call: TRBV19; d_call: TRBD2; clone_size: .; cdr3_aa: CASMGLGQRGGLSYEQYF; cdr3_nt: TGTGCCAGTATGGGTTTAGGGCAGCGGGGCGGTTTGTCCTACGAGCAGTACTTC
j_call: TRBJ2-1; v_call: TRBV7-6; d_call: TRBD1; clone_size: few; cdr3_aa: CASSERGRGTYNEQFF; cdr3_nt: TGTGCCAGCAGCGAAAGGGGGCGCGGAACCTACAATGAGCAGTTCTTC
j_call: TRBJ1-2; v_call: TRBV7-2; d_call: .; clone_size: .; cdr3_aa: CASSFFEGFREVYYGYTF; cdr3_nt: TGTGCCAGCAGCTTTTTTGAGGGGTTCAGGGAAGTTTACTATGGCTACACCTTC
j_call: TRBJ2-6; v_call: TRBV19; d_call: .; clone_size: .; cdr3_aa: CASMGWNRAISGANVLTF; cdr3_nt: TGTGCCAGTATGGGATGGAACAGGGCCATCTCTGGGGCCAACGTCCTGACTTTC
j_call: TRBJ1-6; v_call: TRBV2; d_call: .; clone_size: .; cdr3_aa: CASNAQFYNSPLHF; cdr3_nt: TGTGCCAGCAACGCACAGTTCTATAATTCACCCCTCCACTTT
j_call: TRBJ2-3; v_call: TRBV5-6; d_call: .; clone_size: .; cdr3_aa: CASSLIGSSTDTQYF; cdr3_nt: TGTGCCAGCAGCTTAATCGGCTCAAGCACAGATACGCAGTATTTT
j_call: TRBJ2-2; v_call: TRBV15; d_call: .; clone_size: .; cdr3_aa: CATSPSFGELFF; cdr3_nt: TGTGCCACCAGCCCTAGCTTCGGGGAGCTGTTTTTT
j_call: TRBJ2-1; v_call: TRBV7-9; d_call: .; clone_size: .; cdr3_aa: CASSLESENNEQFF; cdr3_nt: TGTGCCAGCAGCTTAGAATCGGAGAACAATGAGCAGTTCTTC
j_call: TRBJ2-7; v_call: TRBV5-1; d_call: TRBD1; clone_size: .; cdr3_aa: CASSLVATGGYEQYF; cdr3_nt: TGCGCCAGCAGCTTGGTGGCGACAGGGGGCTACGAGCAGTACTTC
j_call: TRBJ2-2; v_call: TRBV10-3; d_call: .; clone_size: once; cdr3_aa: CAISESGSFTGELFF; cdr3_nt: TGTGCCATCAGTGAGTCGGGCAGCTTCACCGGGGAGCTGTTTTTT
j_call: TRBJ1-4; v_call: TRBV4-1; d_call: .; clone_size: .; cdr3_aa: CASSGLTGEKLFF; cdr3_nt: TGCGCCAGCAGTGGACTAACTGGTGAAAAACTGTTTTTT
j_call: TRBJ1-6; v_call: TRBV5-8; d_call: .; clone_size: .; cdr3_aa: CATRRLETGALHF; cdr3_nt: TGTGCCACCCGAAGGTTAGAAACTGGAGCCCTCCACTTT
j_call: TRBJ1-1; v_call: TRBV4-3; d_call: .; clone_size: .; cdr3_aa: CASSQDRNTEAFF; cdr3_nt: TGCGCCAGCAGCCAAGATCGGAACACTGAAGCTTTCTTT
j_call: TRBJ1-4; v_call: TRBV4-3; d_call: .; clone_size: .; cdr3_aa: CASSQERSGKLFF; cdr3_nt: TGCGCCAGCAGCCAAGAACGGAGTGGGAAGCTGTTTTTT
j_call: TRBJ2-7; v_call: TRBV11-2; d_call: .; clone_size: .; cdr3_aa: CASSLGRAYEQYF; cdr3_nt: TGTGCCAGCAGCTTAGGGCGGGCCTACGAGCAGTACTTC
j_call: TRBJ1-2; v_call: TRBV11-2; d_call: .; clone_size: .; cdr3_aa: CASSSYTRGPGYGYTF; cdr3_nt: TGTGCCAGCAGCTCCTATACTAGGGGACCCGGCTATGGCTACACCTTC
j_call: TRBJ1-2; v_call: TRBV4-3; d_call: TRBD1; clone_size: .; cdr3_aa: CASSQSQGAISYGYTF; cdr3_nt: TGCGCCAGCAGCCAGTCACAGGGGGCGATTTCCTATGGCTACACCTTC
j_call: TRBJ1-1; v_call: TRBV5-6; d_call: .; clone_size: .; cdr3_aa: CASSLVLGEEAFF; cdr3_nt: TGTGCCAGCAGCTTGGTGCTGGGGGAGGAAGCTTTCTTT
j_call: TRBJ2-2; v_call: TRBV30; d_call: TRBD2; clone_size: .; cdr3_aa: CAWSVLGRGGRSRGTGELFF; cdr3_nt: TGTGCCTGGAGTGTACTCGGTCGGGGCGGGAGGTCCCGTGGCACCGGGGAGCTGTTTTTT
j_call: TRBJ1-3; v_call: TRBV7-2; d_call: .; clone_size: once; cdr3_aa: CASSRRGFSGNTIYF; cdr3_nt: TGTGCCAGCAGTCGTAGGGGGTTCTCTGGAAACACCATATATTTT
j_call: TRBJ1-2; v_call: TRBV4-3; d_call: TRBD1; clone_size: .; cdr3_aa: CASSLRTGGPANYGYTF; cdr3_nt: TGCGCCAGCAGCCTACGGACAGGGGGCCCCGCTAACTATGGCTACACCTTC
j_call: TRBJ2-2; v_call: TRBV29-1; d_call: TRBD1; clone_size: .; cdr3_aa: CSVVSGTGGTGELFF; cdr3_nt: TGCAGCGTTGTGTCCGGGACAGGTGGCACCGGGGAGCTGTTTTTT
j_call: TRBJ2-3; v_call: TRBV24-1; d_call: .; clone_size: .; cdr3_aa: CATSGLTSTDTQYF; cdr3_nt: TGTGCCACCAGTGGGCTTACTAGCACAGATACGCAGTATTTT
j_call: TRBJ2-2; v_call: TRBV13; d_call: TRBD1; clone_size: .; cdr3_aa: CASSLQATGGSTGELFF; cdr3_nt: TGTGCCAGCAGCTTACAAGCGACAGGGGGATCAACCGGGGAGCTGTTTTTT
j_call: TRBJ2-5; v_call: TRBV9; d_call: .; clone_size: .; cdr3_aa: CASSARTTGLETQYF; cdr3_nt: TGTGCCAGCAGCGCCCGAACTACAGGGCTCGAGACCCAGTACTTC
j_call: TRBJ2-7; v_call: TRBV7-2; d_call: .; clone_size: once; cdr3_aa: CASSLRFFGTAYEQYF; cdr3_nt: TGTGCCAGCAGCTTAAGGTTTTTTGGAACAGCCTACGAGCAGTACTTC
j_call: TRBJ2-1; v_call: TRBV7-2; d_call: TRBD2; clone_size: .; cdr3_aa: CASSLGLAGGPQNEQFF; cdr3_nt: TGTGCCAGCAGCTTAGGACTAGCGGGGGGGCCGCAAAATGAGCAGTTCTTC
j_call: TRBJ2-2; v_call: TRBV6-2/TRBV6-3; d_call: TRBD2; clone_size: .; cdr3_aa: CASSAPGTSIAGELFF; cdr3_nt: TGTGCCAGCAGTGCGCCCGGGACTAGCATCGCCGGGGAGCTGTTTTTT
j_call: TRBJ2-6; v_call: TRBV18; d_call: .; clone_size: .; cdr3_aa: CASSPPNRSGANVLTF; cdr3_nt: TGTGCCAGCTCACCACCGAATCGCTCTGGGGCCAACGTCCTGACTTTC
j_call: TRBJ1-1; v_call: TRBV11-2; d_call: .; clone_size: .; cdr3_aa: CASSLVLTGSTEAFF; cdr3_nt: TGTGCCAGCAGCTTAGTACTCACAGGGAGCACTGAAGCTTTCTTT
j_call: TRBJ2-7; v_call: TRBV11-3; d_call: TRBD2; clone_size: .; cdr3_aa: CASSSPTSGGSYEQYF; cdr3_nt: TGTGCCAGCAGCTCCCCCACTAGCGGGGGGTCCTACGAGCAGTACTTC
j_call: TRBJ1-4; v_call: TRBV18; d_call: .; clone_size: .; cdr3_aa: CASSPRTHEKLFF; cdr3_nt: TGTGCCAGCTCACCGAGAACCCATGAAAAACTGTTTTTT
j_call: TRBJ2-2; v_call: TRBV23-1; d_call: TRBD1; clone_size: once; cdr3_aa: CASSQQTGGPGELFF; cdr3_nt: TGCGCCAGCAGTCAACAGACAGGGGGCCCCGGGGAGCTGTTTTTT